This TCR beta chain was documented in a study of post-analysis software for immune sequencing data. Note on this clonotype: Its antigen is not identified.

Broader study findings: Same-batch samples co-clustered strongly by F measure. With TRBV5-6, TRBV5-1 and TRBV20-1 included, about five TRBV segments were more frequent in patients than in controls. The study found significantly lower normalized Chao1 diversity in multiple sclerosis patients than in controls.

Tagging with unique molecular identifiers was a feature of the TCR beta cDNA libraries. TCRdb called the PCR reads again in MiXCR, with one record for every CDR3 protein. The sample has roughly 800,000 distinct CDR3 sequences, about 32% seen once. Looked up from germline, CDR1 is SGHRS and CDR2 is YFSETQ. The CDR3 length is 15 residues. V lost 2 bases, J lost 10 bases, and 9 bases stayed unmatched. Sequenced: blood. The sequence was collected from a girl aged 5-17 years with multiple sclerosis. The chain has TRBV5-1 and TRBJ2-1; 10 nucleotides line up with TRBD1. CDR3 nucleotides: TGCGCCAGCAGCTTTACCCAGGGGGGACAGGGGGAGCAGTTCTTC. It translates to CASSFTQGGQGEQFF.